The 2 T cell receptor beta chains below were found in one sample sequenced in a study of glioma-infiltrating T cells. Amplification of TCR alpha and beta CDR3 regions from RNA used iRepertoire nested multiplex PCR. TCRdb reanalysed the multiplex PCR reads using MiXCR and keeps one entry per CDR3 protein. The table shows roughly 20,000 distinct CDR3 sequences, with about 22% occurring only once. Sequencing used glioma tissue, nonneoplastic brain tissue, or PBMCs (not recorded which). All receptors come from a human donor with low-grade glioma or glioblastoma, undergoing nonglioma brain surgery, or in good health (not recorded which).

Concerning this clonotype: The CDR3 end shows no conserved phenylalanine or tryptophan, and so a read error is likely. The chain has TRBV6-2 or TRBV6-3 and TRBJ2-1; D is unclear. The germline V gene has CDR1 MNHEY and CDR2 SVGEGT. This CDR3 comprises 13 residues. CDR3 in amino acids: CASSFGLDNKQFL. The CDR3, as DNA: TGTGCCAGCAGTTTCGGGTTAGACAATAAGCAGTTCCTC.

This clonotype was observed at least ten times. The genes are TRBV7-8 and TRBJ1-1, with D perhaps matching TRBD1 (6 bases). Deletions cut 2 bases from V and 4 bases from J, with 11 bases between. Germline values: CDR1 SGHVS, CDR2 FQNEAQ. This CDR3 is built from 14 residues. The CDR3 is CASSLRSGATEAFF. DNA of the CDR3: TGTGCCAGCAGCTTACGTTCGGGGGCCACTGAAGCTTTCTTT. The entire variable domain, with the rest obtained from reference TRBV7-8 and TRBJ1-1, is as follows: GAGVSQSPRYKVAKRGQDVALRCDPISGHVSLFWYQQALGQGPEFLTYFQNEAQLDKSGLPSDRFFAERPEGSVSTLKIQRTQQEDSAVYLCASSLRSGATEAFFGQGTRLTVV.